This TCR beta chain was sequenced in a study of naive and memory T cell subsets. Study results and limitations: In CD4 and CD8 cells, diversity dropped from naive through EMRA. Possibly reflecting memory cells re-expressing CD45RA, a few larger clonotypes occurred in naive repertoires, especially CD8.

CDR3 length: 16 residues. Trimming cost V 0 bases and J 0 bases, with 10 bases left between them. Germline V lookup: CDR1 SGHNT, CDR2 YYREEE (reference sequence). A word on this clonotype: Its antigen is undetermined.

The beta constant-region primer was an equimolar mix of two oligonucleotides covering TRBC1 and TRBC2. Nested alpha and beta constant-region primers with the SP2 primer drove four PCR rounds on ligated cDNA. TCRdb re-called the UMI-ligation and nested PCR reads with MiXCR, one entry per CDR3 protein. This table has about 90,000 distinct CDR3 sequences, over 9% appearing once. Material for sequencing was naive CD4+ T cells from blood. The sequence was obtained from a human donor in good health. The chain recombines TRBV5-4 with TRBJ1-3; D may be TRBD1 (5 bases). CDR3 DNA: TGTGCCAGCAGCTTGGGCCCAGGGTCCTCTGGAAACACCATATATTTT. It translates to CASSLGPGSSGNTIYF.